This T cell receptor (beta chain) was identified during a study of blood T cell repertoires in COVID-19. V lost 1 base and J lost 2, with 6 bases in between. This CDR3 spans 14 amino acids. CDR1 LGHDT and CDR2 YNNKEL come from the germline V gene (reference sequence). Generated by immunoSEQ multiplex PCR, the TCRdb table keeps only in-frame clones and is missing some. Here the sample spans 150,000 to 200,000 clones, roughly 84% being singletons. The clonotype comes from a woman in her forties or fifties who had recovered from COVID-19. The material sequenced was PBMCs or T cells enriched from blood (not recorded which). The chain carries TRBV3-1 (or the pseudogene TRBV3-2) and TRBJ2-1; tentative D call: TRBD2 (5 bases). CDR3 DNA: TGTGCCAGCAGCCAAGCGGGGACCTACAATGAGCAGTTCTTC. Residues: CASSQAGTYNEQFF.